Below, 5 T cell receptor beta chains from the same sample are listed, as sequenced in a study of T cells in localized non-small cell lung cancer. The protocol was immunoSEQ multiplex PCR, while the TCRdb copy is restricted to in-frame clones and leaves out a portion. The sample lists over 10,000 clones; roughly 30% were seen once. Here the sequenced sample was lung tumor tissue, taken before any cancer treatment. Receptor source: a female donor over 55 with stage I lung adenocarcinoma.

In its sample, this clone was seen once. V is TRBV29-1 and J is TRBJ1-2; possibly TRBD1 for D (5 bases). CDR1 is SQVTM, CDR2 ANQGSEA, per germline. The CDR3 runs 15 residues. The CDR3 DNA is TGCAGTACCCAGGGAGCCCTCCAATCTAACTATGGCTACACCTTC. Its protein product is CSTQGALQSNYGYTF. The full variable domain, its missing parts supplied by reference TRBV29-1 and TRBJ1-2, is SAVISQKPSRDICQRGTSLTIQCQVDSQVTMMFWYRQQPGQSLTLIATANQGSEATYESGFVIDKFPISRPNLTFSTLTVSNMSPEDSSIYLCSTQGALQSNYGYTFGSGTRLTVV.

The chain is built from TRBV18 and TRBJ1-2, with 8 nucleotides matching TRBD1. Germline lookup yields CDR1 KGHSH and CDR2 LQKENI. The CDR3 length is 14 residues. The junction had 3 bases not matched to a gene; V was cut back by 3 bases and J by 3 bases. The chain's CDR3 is CASSPDREDYGYTF. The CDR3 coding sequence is TGTGCCAGCTCACCGGACAGGGAAGACTATGGCTACACCTTC.

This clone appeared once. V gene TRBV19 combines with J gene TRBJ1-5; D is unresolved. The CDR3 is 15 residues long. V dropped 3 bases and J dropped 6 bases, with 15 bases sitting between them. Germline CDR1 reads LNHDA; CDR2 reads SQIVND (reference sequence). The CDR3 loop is CASSMTGLGTQPQHF. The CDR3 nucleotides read TGTGCCAGTAGTATGACCGGGTTGGGAACTCAGCCCCAGCATTTT. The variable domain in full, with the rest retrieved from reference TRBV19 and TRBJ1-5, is DGGITQSPKYLFRKEGQNVTLSCEQNLNHDAMYWYRQDPGQGLRLIYYSQIVNDFQKGDIAEGYSVSREKKESFPLTVTSAQKNPTAFYLCASSMTGLGTQPQHFGDGTRLSIL.

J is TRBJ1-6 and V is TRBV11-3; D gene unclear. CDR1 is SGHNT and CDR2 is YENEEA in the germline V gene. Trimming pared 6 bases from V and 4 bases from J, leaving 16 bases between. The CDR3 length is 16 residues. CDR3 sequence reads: CASSLRRVGYNSPLHF. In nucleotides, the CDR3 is TGTGCCAGCAGTCTTAGGAGGGTAGGGTATAATTCACCCCTCCACTTT.

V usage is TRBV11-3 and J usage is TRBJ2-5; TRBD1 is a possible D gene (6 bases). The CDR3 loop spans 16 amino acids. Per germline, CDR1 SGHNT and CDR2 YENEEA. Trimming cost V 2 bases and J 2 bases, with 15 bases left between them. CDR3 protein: CASSLFIATGQETQYF. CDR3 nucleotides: TGTGCCAGCAGCTTATTTATTGCGACAGGACAAGAGACCCAGTACTTC.